The 15 T cell receptor beta chains given below trace back to one sample, sequenced in a study of blood T cell repertoires in COVID-19. The assay was immunoSEQ multiplex PCR, and TCRdb's table has in-frame clones only and misses some. The sample consists of roughly 150,000 clones, roughly 71% of them appearing once. Sequenced sample: peripheral blood. The receptors were gathered from a woman older than 75 with acute or convalescent COVID-19.

This clone has only one observation. The chain combines TRBV27 with TRBJ2-2, with D perhaps TRBD2 (6 bases). V was trimmed by 2 bases and J by 1 base, leaving 11 bases between them. From germline, CDR1 is MNHEY and CDR2 SMNVEV (reference sequence). CDR3 size: 16 residues. The chain's CDR3 is CASSLMGGRNTGELFF. The CDR3, as DNA: TGTGCCAGCAGTTTAATGGGGGGACGGAACACCGGGGAGCTGTTTTTT.

The table lists this clone with a few counts. V is TRBV19 and J is TRBJ1-5; D is uncertain. The CDR3 loop spans 14 amino acids. Germline values: CDR1 LNHDA, CDR2 SQIVND (reference sequence). Trimming shortened V by 6 bases and J by 3 bases, and 12 bases separated the two germline ends. The CDR3 loop is CASSPDFFNQPQHF. The CDR3 DNA follows: TGTGCCAGTAGCCCGGACTTCTTCAATCAGCCCCAGCATTTT.

Of note for this clone: At the DNA level, this CDR3 is encoded by other sequences in the same sample as well. This chain joins TRBV27 and TRBJ2-1, with 9 bases that match TRBD2. V shed 6 bases and J 0 bases; nucleotides not matched to a gene: 3. Germline CDR1 and CDR2: MNHEY and SMNVEV (reference sequence). The CDR3 has 15 amino acids. CDR3: CASSLSGSSYNEQFF. DNA of the CDR3: TGTGCCAGCAGCCTTAGCGGGAGCTCCTACAATGAGCAGTTCTTC.

The chain employs TRBV3-1 (or the pseudogene TRBV3-2) and TRBJ1-4; no definite D call. Per germline, CDR1 LGHDT and CDR2 YNNKEL (reference sequence). V gave up 6 bases and J gave up 2 bases, with 4 bases separating them. This CDR3 is built from 12 residues. CDR3 DNA sequence: TGTGCCAGCAGTCAGACTAATGAAAAACTGTTTTTT. Residues: CASSQTNEKLFF.

This chain joins TRBV7-9 and TRBJ1-2, with a possible D match to TRBD1 (6 bases). V was trimmed by 4 bases and J by 4 bases, leaving 10 bases between them. Looked up from germline, CDR1 is SEHNR and CDR2 is FQNEAQ (reference sequence). This CDR3 is 13 amino acids long. For the CDR3, the DNA is TGTGCCAGCAGCTCCACAGGGATCTATGGCTACACCTTC. Translating it yields CASSSTGIYGYTF. Together with reference TRBV7-9 and TRBJ1-2, the CDR3 gives the full variable domain: DTGVSQNPRHKITKRGQNVTFRCDPISEHNRLYWYRQTLGQGPEFLTYFQNEAQLEKSRLLSDRFSAERPKGSFSTLEIQRTEQGDSAMYLCASSSTGIYGYTFGSGTRLTVV.

Written as DNA, the CDR3 is TGTGCCAGCACCACGACAGGGGCCCATGAAAAACTGTTTTTT. Its translation is CASTTTGAHEKLFF. The chain uses TRBV7-9 and TRBJ1-4, with TRBD1 matching over 8 bases. The CDR3 is made up of 14 amino acids. After removal of 7 bases from V and 6 bases from J, the junction contained 7 bases not matched to a gene. CDR1 is SEHNR and CDR2 is FQNEAQ in the germline V gene (reference sequence).

The chain links TRBV18 to TRBJ2-4; 10 nucleotides align to TRBD2. Germline loops: CDR1 KGHSH, CDR2 LQKENI. J gave up 9 bases and V 1 base, and 9 bases lay outside the gene matches. This CDR3 spans 16 amino acids. CDR3 coding DNA: TGTGCCAGCTCACCACAGCCTAGCGGGAGTGGGGGCATTCAGTACTTC. Its protein is CASSPQPSGSGGIQYF.

This chain uses TRBV6-5 with TRBJ1-4; 9 nucleotides match TRBD1. The V and J ends lost 7 bases and 6 bases, in that order; junction bases with no gene match: 6. The CDR3 length is 14 residues. Germline V gene data show CDR1 as MNHEY and CDR2 as SVGAGI. DNA for the CDR3: TGTGCCAGCACCAAGACAGGGGGATATGAAAAACTGTTTTTT. Translation gives CASTKTGGYEKLFF.

This rearrangement joins TRBV6-5 to TRBJ1-1; possible D gene TRBD1, 6 bases. V lost 5 bases to trimming and J lost 1 base, with 14 bases between them. CDR3 size: 15 residues. Germline CDR1 MNHEY, CDR2 SVGAGI. The DNA for the CDR3 is TGTGCCAGCAGTAACGGGGGGGGCTGGAACACTGAAGCTTTCTTT. This gives the protein CASSNGGGWNTEAFF.

This clone has only one observation. This rearrangement joins TRBV7-9 to TRBJ2-7, with 9 bases lining up with TRBD1. The CDR3 runs to 15 residues. With 3 bases clipped from V and 1 base from J, the junction kept 4 bases outside the gene matches. Per germline, CDR1 SEHNR and CDR2 FQNEAQ (reference sequence). The CDR3 DNA is TGTGCCAGCAGCTTGGGACAGGGAGTTTCCTACGAGCAGTACTTC. Translation gives CASSLGQGVSYEQYF.

This clone appeared a few times. The chain couples TRBV2 to TRBJ2-5; 7 bases line up with TRBD1. V shed 5 bases, J shed 14 bases, and the junction held 11 bases outside the gene matches. The germline V gene has CDR1 SNHLY and CDR2 FYNNEI. The CDR3 extends over 12 amino acids. CDR3: CASSLGPGQRYF. CDR3 coding DNA: TGTGCCAGCAGTCTCGGACCGGGACAGCGATACTTC.

This clone was seen a few times. This chain joins TRBV2 and TRBJ1-3; no clear D gene. The CDR3 totals 13 residues. Germline CDR1 and CDR2: SNHLY and FYNNEI. V was clipped by 7 bases and J by 4 bases, with 11 bases between them. The CDR3 DNA follows: TGTGCCAGCATAGAGGGTGGAGGAAACACCATATATTTT. Translation gives CASIEGGGNTIYF.

This chain joins TRBV19 and TRBJ1-1; D is possibly TRBD1 (5 bases). Trimming shortened V by 3 bases and J by 0 bases, and 14 bases separated the two germline ends. Germline-derived CDR1 and CDR2 are LNHDA and SQIVND (reference sequence). The length of the CDR3 is 16 residues. CDR3 residues: CASSISLPGMNTEAFF. CDR3 DNA: TGTGCCAGTAGTATTTCACTCCCAGGGATGAACACTGAAGCTTTCTTT. The whole variable domain, filled in from reference TRBV19 and TRBJ1-1, reads DGGITQSPKYLFRKEGQNVTLSCEQNLNHDAMYWYRQDPGQGLRLIYYSQIVNDFQKGDIAEGYSVSREKKESFPLTVTSAQKNPTAFYLCASSISLPGMNTEAFFGQGTRLTVV.

This clone has more than one count but fewer than ten. J is TRBJ2-3 and V is TRBV11-2, with D hard to call. The germline CDR1 and CDR2 sequences are SGHAT and FQNNGV. This CDR3 has 13 amino acids. Deletions cut 1 base from V and 3 bases from J, with 5 bases between. The CDR3 bases are TGTGCCAGCAGCTTAGTGGAGACAGATACGCAGTATTTT. This encodes CASSLVETDTQYF.

The chain recombines TRBV28 with TRBJ2-7, with 10 bases lining up with TRBD1. Germline-derived CDR1 and CDR2 are MDHEN and SYDVKM. V lost 7 bases to trimming and J lost 4 bases; unmatched junction nucleotides: 7. This CDR3 contains 14 residues. The CDR3 spells CASTPWTGGYEQYF. The CDR3 coding sequence is TGTGCCAGCACCCCCTGGACAGGGGGATACGAGCAGTACTTC.